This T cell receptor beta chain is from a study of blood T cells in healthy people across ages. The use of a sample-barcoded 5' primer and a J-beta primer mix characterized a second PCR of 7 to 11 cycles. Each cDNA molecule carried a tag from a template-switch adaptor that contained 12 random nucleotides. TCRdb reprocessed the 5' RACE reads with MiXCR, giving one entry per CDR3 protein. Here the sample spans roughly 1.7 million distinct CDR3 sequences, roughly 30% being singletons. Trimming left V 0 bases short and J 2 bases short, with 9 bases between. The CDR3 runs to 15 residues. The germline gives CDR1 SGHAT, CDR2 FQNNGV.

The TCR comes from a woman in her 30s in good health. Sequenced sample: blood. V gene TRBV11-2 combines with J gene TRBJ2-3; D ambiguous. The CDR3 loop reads CASSLEDGPTDTQYF. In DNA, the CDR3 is TGTGCCAGCAGCTTAGAGGACGGTCCCACAGATACGCAGTATTTT.